Shown below are 9 T cell receptor beta chains from a single sample sequenced in a study of CD8 T cells in ankylosing spondylitis. Findings of the study overall: Within ankylosing spondylitis blood, a TCR beta motif made up of several highly homologous variants appeared to be characteristic.

For these TCRs, the target antigens are not known. TCRdb re-derived calls from the 5' RACE reads in MiXCR, one entry per CDR3 protein. The top ten hold 0.89% of the sample, which has 350,000 to 450,000 distinct CDR3 sequences, approximately 26% seen once. The source material was blood, either unsorted or a sorted T cell fraction (not recorded which). The origin of the receptors is a male donor with ankylosing spondylitis.

This clonotype showed up just a few times. CDR3 nucleotides: TGCGCCAGCAGCTTGGTTCGGACCGGGGAGACTGAAGCTTTCTTT. Amino acid sequence: CASSLVRTGETEAFF. The chain has TRBV5-1 and TRBJ1-1; D is ambiguous. Trimming removed 0 bases from V and 5 bases from J, with 14 bases in between. The germline gives CDR1 SGHRS, CDR2 YFSETQ. CDR3 length: 15 amino acids.

In this sample, this clonotype turned up many times. The chain has TRBV10-3 and TRBJ2-5; no clear D. Trimming cost V 2 bases and J 9 bases, with 10 bases left between them. CDR3 length: 12 amino acids. Germline CDR1 reads ENHRY; CDR2 reads SYGVKD. Here the CDR3 reads CAISEADSAQYF. In nucleotides, the CDR3 is TGTGCCATCAGTGAGGCTGACTCCGCCCAGTACTTC.

V is TRBV5-1 and J is TRBJ1-2; D remains unclear. Trimming removed 4 bases at V and 2 bases at J, with 15 bases between. In germline, CDR1 is SGHRS, CDR2 YFSETQ. CDR3 length: 15 amino acids. DNA for the CDR3: TGCGCCAGCAGCCCTAGCGACGGCGGGAACTATGGCTACACCTTC. Protein sequence: CASSPSDGGNYGYTF.

This chain uses TRBV12-3 or TRBV12-4 with TRBJ1-1; D may be TRBD1 (5 bases). V lost 5 bases and J lost 6, with 16 bases in between. The CDR3 totals 14 residues. This CDR3 reads CASSNNQGSAEAFF. The CDR3 region has the DNA TGTGCCAGCAGTAATAACCAGGGTTCAGCTGAAGCTTTCTTT.

A few counts support this clonotype. The V gene is TRBV15, the J gene TRBJ1-4; 9 bases map to TRBD1. Germline assignment: CDR1 LNHNV and CDR2 YYDKDF (reference sequence). The V segment lost 1 base and the J segment 6 bases; nucleotides outside the gene matches: 6. This CDR3 has 16 residues. In DNA, the CDR3 is TGTGCCACCAGCAGAGGGGACAGGGTAGAGGATGAAAAACTGTTTTTT. Translated, it gives CATSRGDRVEDEKLFF.

This clonotype was detected only a few times. The chain joins TRBV7-6 to TRBJ2-5; TRBD1 agrees at 8 bases. This CDR3 is 15 amino acids long. V shed 5 bases and J 0 bases; nucleotides not matched to a gene: 5. CDR1 and CDR2 from the germline V gene are SGHVS and FNYEAQ. DNA of the CDR3: TGTGCCAGCAGCCAACGGACAGGGTACCAAGAGACCCAGTACTTC. Amino acids: CASSQRTGYQETQYF.

Only a few counts were recorded for this clonotype. The chain is built from TRBV7-7 and TRBJ2-2; D is undetermined. The CDR3 has 13 amino acids. V lost 2 bases and J lost 6, with 7 bases in between. CDR1 is SSHAT and CDR2 is FNYEAQ in the germline V gene (reference sequence). The CDR3 DNA sequence: TGTGCCAGCAGCTTAACGACGGCCGGGGAGCTGTTTTTT. Amino acid sequence: CASSLTTAGELFF. The full variable domain, rest sourced from reference TRBV7-7 and TRBJ2-2, is GAGVSQSPRYKVTKRGQDVTLRCDPISSHATLYWYQQALGQGPEFLTYFNYEAQPDKSGLPSDRFSAERPEGSISTLTIQRTEQRDSAMYRCASSLTTAGELFFGEGSRLTVL.

The chain uses TRBV2 and TRBJ1-2; D remains ambiguous. Germline-derived CDR1 and CDR2 are SNHLY and FYNNEI. The CDR3 loop spans 12 amino acids. Trimming pared 4 bases from V and 14 bases from J, leaving 17 bases between. Here the CDR3 reads CASSGTAPPRTF. CDR3 coding DNA: TGTGCCAGCAGTGGGACCGCCCCACCCAGGACCTTC.

This clonotype has a handful of counts. The V gene is TRBV2, the J gene TRBJ1-5; a possible D gene is TRBD1 (5 bases). The CDR3 loop spans 11 amino acids. Trimming cost V 5 bases and J 13 bases, with 12 bases left between them. CDR1 is SNHLY and CDR2 is FYNNEI in the germline V gene. The CDR3 loop is CASSLGTVQHF. CDR3 sequence (DNA): TGTGCCAGCAGTCTCGGGACTGTTCAGCATTTT.